This T cell receptor beta chain was documented in a study of T-cell reconstitution after alpha-beta-depleted transplantation in children. This CDR3 has 13 residues. Per the germline V gene, CDR1 is LGHDT and CDR2 is YNNKEL (reference sequence). In this sample, this clonotype turned up many times. One end of the junction does not line up with germline, which may come from a read error. Unique molecular identifiers were used in preparing the TCRbeta library. TCRdb redid the calling of the PCR reads with MiXCR, one entry per CDR3 protein. This repertoire shows 120,000 to 150,000 distinct CDR3 sequences, 8% to 10% found once; its top ten account for 15% to 20%.

The material sequenced was PBMCs, mostly from graft donor cells, taken 180 days after TCRalphabeta/CD19-depleted stem cell transplant. This sequence was found in a female patient aged 2-15 years who had a stem cell transplant for congenital amegakaryocytic thrombocytopenia, so the T cells may come from the graft donor. This chain links TRBV3-1 with TRBJ1-1; D perhaps matches TRBD1 (5 bases). The chain's CDR3 is CASSRSQGLRPIF. The CDR3 DNA reads as TGTGCCAGCAGCCGATCGCAGGGTTTACGCCCTATCTTT.